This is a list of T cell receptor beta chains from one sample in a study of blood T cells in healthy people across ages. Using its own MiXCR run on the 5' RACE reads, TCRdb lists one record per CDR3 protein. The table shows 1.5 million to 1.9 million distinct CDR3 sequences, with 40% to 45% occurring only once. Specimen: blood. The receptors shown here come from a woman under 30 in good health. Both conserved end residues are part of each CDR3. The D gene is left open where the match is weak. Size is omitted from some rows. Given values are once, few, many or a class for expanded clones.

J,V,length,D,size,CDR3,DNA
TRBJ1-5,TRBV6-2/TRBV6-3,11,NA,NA,CASSHGQPQHF,TGTGCCAGCAGTCATGGTCAGCCCCAGCATTTT
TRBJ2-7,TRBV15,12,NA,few,CATSRFESEQYF,TGTGCCACCAGCAGATTCGAATCGGAGCAGTACTTC
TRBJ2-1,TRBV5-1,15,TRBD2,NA,CASRRSGADYNEQFF,TGCGCCAGCAGGAGGAGCGGGGCAGACTACAATGAGCAGTTCTTC
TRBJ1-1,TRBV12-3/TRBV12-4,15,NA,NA,CASSLSRAFWTEAFF,TGTGCCAGCAGCCTTAGTAGGGCGTTCTGGACTGAAGCTTTCTTT
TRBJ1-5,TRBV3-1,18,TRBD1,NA,CASSRWVGGQAQNQPQHF,TGTGCCAGCAGCCGCTGGGTGGGTGGACAGGCTCAGAATCAGCCCCAGCATTTT
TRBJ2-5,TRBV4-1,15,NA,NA,CASSHIPQRPGTQYF,TGCGCCAGCAGCCATATTCCGCAACGGCCAGGGACCCAGTACTTC
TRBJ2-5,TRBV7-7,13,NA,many,CASSLEGFETQYF,TGTGCTAGCAGCTTAGAAGGGTTCGAGACCCAGTACTTC
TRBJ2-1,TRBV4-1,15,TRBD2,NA,CASRSLAGAYNEQFF,TGCGCCAGCAGATCGCTAGCGGGAGCGTACAATGAGCAGTTCTTC
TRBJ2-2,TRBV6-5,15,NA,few,CASNQGTTNTGELFF,TGTGCCAGCAACCAGGGGACTACGAACACCGGGGAGCTGTTTTTT
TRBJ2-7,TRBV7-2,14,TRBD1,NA,CTSSTGQGVGEQYF,TGTACCAGCAGCACCGGACAGGGGGTCGGTGAGCAGTACTTC
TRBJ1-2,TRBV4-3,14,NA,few,CASSQDGRGGGYTF,TGCGCCAGCAGCCAAGATGGCAGGGGAGGTGGCTACACCTTC
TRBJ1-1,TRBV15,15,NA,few,CATSRTQVLNTEAFF,TGTGCCACCAGCAGGACCCAGGTTCTGAACACTGAAGCTTTCTTT
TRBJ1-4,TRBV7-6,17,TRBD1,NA,CASSLGQGTATNEKLFF,TGTGCCAGCAGCTTAGGACAGGGAACCGCAACTAATGAAAAACTGTTTTTT
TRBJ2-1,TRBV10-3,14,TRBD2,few,CAISEGTSEDEQFF,TGTGCCATCAGTGAGGGTACTAGCGAGGATGAGCAGTTCTTC
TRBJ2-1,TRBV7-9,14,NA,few,CASSKDLIYNEQFF,TGTGCCAGCAGCAAGGACTTGATTTACAATGAGCAGTTCTTC
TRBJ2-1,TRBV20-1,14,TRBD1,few,CSARRQGSYNEQFF,TGCAGTGCTAGACGACAGGGGTCCTACAATGAGCAGTTCTTC
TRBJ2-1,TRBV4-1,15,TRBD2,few,CASSQGSSGANEQFF,TGCGCCAGCAGCCAAGGGTCTAGCGGGGCCAATGAGCAGTTCTTC
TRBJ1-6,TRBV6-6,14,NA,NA,CASSLTMVGTPLHF,TGTGCCAGCAGTTTGACCATGGTCGGGACTCCCCTCCACTTT
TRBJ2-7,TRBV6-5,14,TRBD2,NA,CASSGRDGAYEQYF,TGTGCCAGCAGTGGGAGGGACGGCGCCTACGAGCAGTACTTC
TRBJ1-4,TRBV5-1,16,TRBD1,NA,CASSLSTGTGQEKLFF,TGCGCCAGCAGCTTGTCTACCGGGACGGGACAGGAAAAACTGTTTTTT
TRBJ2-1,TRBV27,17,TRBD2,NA,CASIPSGTSGSRDEQFF,TGTGCCAGCATTCCCTCCGGGACTAGCGGGAGTAGGGATGAGCAGTTCTTC
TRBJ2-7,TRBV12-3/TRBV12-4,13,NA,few,CASSLYRPYEQYF,TGTGCCAGCAGTTTGTACAGGCCCTACGAGCAGTACTTC
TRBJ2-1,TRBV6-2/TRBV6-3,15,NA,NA,CASIAGGHTYNEQFF,TGTGCCAGCATTGCCGGGGGCCATACCTACAATGAGCAGTTCTTC